This T cell receptor (beta chain) derives from a study of beta chain bispecific antibodies for T cell cancers (dated by TCRdb to the early 2020s). For the wider study: Healthy donor T cells were cocultured with T cell leukemia lines and bispecific antibodies, then TRBV sequencing of surviving cells measured the depletion of each TRBV family. On the cell surface, TRBV12 (TRBV12-3) was expressed by Jurkat cells, whereas TRBV5-5 was expressed by HPB-ALL cells.

The sample's treatment or condition label is to be understood as: alpha-V12: anti-TRBV12 scFv linked to anti-CD3 scFv. T cells were expanded from blood mononuclear cells for about 3 days with either the anti-CD3 antibody OKT3 or CD3/CD28 Dynabeads. The anti-TRBV12 bispecific sample was derived from a coculture of Jurkat leukemia cells with normal T cells and was compared against an anti-CD19 bispecific control coculture. The culture conditions for expanded T cells were RPMI 1640 plus 10% fetal bovine serum, recombinant human IL-2 (about 100 IU/ml) and IL-7 (about 5 ng/ml). Each coculture mixed 5 x 10^4 or so target cells and 5 x 10^4 or so normal T cells with bispecific antibody in around 95 ul and was incubated at 37 degrees C for about 15 hours. Each bispecific antibody consisted of two single-chain variable fragments expressed in a single-chain diabody format with a His tag. Effector T cells were obtained from healthy human donors, and peripheral blood mononuclear cells were isolated from leukapheresis samples by Ficoll density gradient centrifugation.

Libraries incorporated unique molecular identifier barcodes, which were used to quantify clonotypes. Qiagen AllPrep DNA/RNA Micro kits were used to isolate total RNA, and an Agilent TapeStation was used to check RNA quality. TCR beta libraries were constructed by 5' RACE, in which cDNA synthesis was followed by two PCR steps with TCR beta constant-region gene-specific primers. Sequencing of the TCR beta libraries was performed on an Illumina MiSeq platform. The source study handled its data this way. MIGEC, MiXCR and VDJtools were used to process the reads. Clonotype frequency was computed as the clonotype's share of unique molecular identifiers among all unique molecular identifiers in the sample. Any TRBV gene that IMGT lists as a pseudogene or open reading frame, and is therefore nonfunctional, such as TRBV1, TRBV12-1 and TRBV21, was left out. TCRdb ran its own pipeline on the public reads, namely fastp trimming at Q25 and MiXCR clone calling, and kept in-frame beta chains. Rows are combined by CDR3 protein, so each entry shows the most common genes and DNA. It is TCRdb's table, rather than the study itself, that gives the V and J calls and clone size. Here the sample has some 20,000 distinct CDR3 sequences; about 2% occur a single time. Under 5.5% of the sample rests with the top ten.

This clonotype is judged medium-sized (0.01 to 0.1%). Its specific antigen is unknown. No base quality information exists; no much larger clone differs at one position. Here is what the overall study found, with its caveats: Leukemia cell line cells were mixed with normal T cells in each sequenced sample, and most of the targeted TRBV signal was derived from the leukemia cells rather than from the normal T cells. Cross-reactivity of the anti-TRBV5-5 antibody with TRBV5-6 was attributed to high sequence similarity between the two genes. Compared with anti-CD19, anti-TRBV12 exposure reduced the TRBV12-3 share of total TRBV signal by 98.9%; TRBV12-4 fell 30% to 45%, not significantly. The TRBV-directed bispecific antibodies appeared to leave every TRBV family member untouched except the targeted genes and the closely related ones.

Relative to germline, V is 4 bases shorter and J is 8 bases shorter, with 18 bases between their ends. Per the germline V gene, SGHRS is the CDR1 and YFSETQ is the CDR2. The CDR3 numbers 15 residues from cysteine through phenylalanine. The kept DNA is CDR3 alone, 45 bases in frame from the first base. The sequence is built from TRBV5-1 and TRBJ1-4, with the D gene uncertain. The origin of this receptor is a human donor in good health. Some clones in this sample may be carry-over from other donors' samples. The specimen comprised healthy donor T cells cultured with leukemia cells, sampled from a culture containing a bispecific antibody targeting TCR Vbeta12. The DNA reads TGCGCCAGCAGCATCGGGATCGGGGAAGGCGAAAAACTGTTTTTT. Translated, this is CASSIGIGEGEKLFF.